This T cell receptor beta chain stems from a study of identical twins (dated by TCRdb to about 2016). Background on the whole study: To test whether fetal clonotypes persist, this study deep-sequenced TCR alpha and beta repertoires from monozygotic twins, from unrelated adults of various ages, and from cord blood. To rule out contamination, replicate twin experiments were performed at different times with different library preparation protocols.

The method behind the library was 5' RACE. Sequencing was performed on an Illumina HiSeq 2000. A universal primer binding site was added through template switching, and the final cDNA carried a unique molecular identifier so that TCR cDNA molecules could be counted accurately. Specific primers in the conserved constant-segment region were used to synthesize first-strand cDNA for TCR alpha and beta chains. To control for contamination, each cDNA library was double barcoded with a SMART-Mk sample barcode plus Illumina barcodes. Two successive PCR steps introduced TruSeq adapter sequences along with Illumina sample barcodes. The Illumina HiSeq platform was used with custom primers to sequence TCR alpha and beta cDNA libraries. Regarding the original processing steps: Unique molecular identifiers were extracted from raw reads with MiGEC, and CDR3 positions were determined with MiXCR. Recombination models were inferred per individual with the repgenHMM and IGoR tools using an EM algorithm. The analysis of shared clonotypes was done with the tcR package in R, with sharing normalized by the product of cloneset sizes. To study raw recombination without the effects of thymic and clonal selection, out-of-frame nonproductive sequences were analyzed. Using fastp at Q25 and MiXCR, TCRdb reprocessed the public reads and kept productive beta chains. Rows with one shared CDR3 protein collapse into an entry with the most common genes and DNA. TCRdb's processing, not the authors', yielded these V and J calls. A total of 450,000 to 650,000 distinct CDR3 sequences appear in this sample, roughly 9.9% of them only once. 2.5% to 3% of the sample lies in the top ten.

The paper as a whole reports these results and caveats: Excess twin sharing in beta out-of-frame sequences was weaker because fewer shared sequences lowered the signal-to-noise ratio. Recombination models systematically underestimated out-of-frame TCR alpha sharing in monozygotic twins but agreed with sharing between unrelated individuals. Conclusions relied on cross-sectional statistical analysis, since the same donors could not be followed over many years. Invariant T cells such as MAIT and iNKT could partly confound zero-insertion analyses, though diverse VJ usage argued against this for most clonotypes. Compared with coincidental sharing between unrelated individuals, an excess of low generation-probability sequences was observed among out-of-frame TCR alpha sequences shared between twins. Abundant cord blood beta clonotypes had fewer insertions, young adult naive repertoires showed a similar but weaker trend, and memory repertoires showed no such trend.

V is cut by 1 base and J by 4 bases, and the space between the germline ends is 7 bases. Including cysteine and phenylalanine, the CDR3 has 13 amino acids. Only the CDR3 part of the read is kept: 39 bases, read in frame from the first base. Reading the germline V gene gives CDR1 SGHTA and CDR2 FQGNSA. Only healthy Caucasian donors were included. Three pairs of female monozygotic twins, all aged about 18 to 29 years, were included in the twin cohort. The RNA used for TCR libraries was isolated from peripheral blood mononuclear cells. There are many counts of this clonotype. It lacks a known antigen. No much larger clone is present one base from it, and per-base qualities are unavailable. The same sample was also studied in work on yellow fever vaccine responses in identical twins. In that second paper, the authors write: The T cell response to vaccination in identical twins was reported by the authors to appear partly convergent and partly personalized. In the study, vaccine-responding T cell clones were precisely tracked in identical twins.

Here the chain combines TRBV7-2 and TRBJ1-1; no D gene call is confident. The sequenced material came from PBMCs. The sequence derives from a woman younger than 30 in good health. This receptor has the CDR3 CASSLGSGTEAFF. The sequenced DNA: TGTGCCAGCAGCTTAGGTAGCGGCACTGAAGCTTTCTTT.